This T cell receptor beta chain was identified during a study of blood T cell repertoires in COVID-19 (dated by TCRdb to about 2020). Regarding the complete study: The collaborator samples originated in the United States, Italy and Spain and spanned the acute and convalescent phases of COVID-19. The prospective study material was composed of cDNA or gDNA derived from T cells, B-cell-depleted T cells, or PBMCs. Nearly every sample came with metadata listing a de-identified subject ID, COVID-19 status, age in years and sex. A freely available public database, intended as a resource for researchers studying the immune response to SARS-CoV-2, is where the repertoires were released. The samples were drawn from the first 160 participants of the ongoing ImmuneRACE study and from 1,200 or so subjects provided by 6 global collaborators. Where available, HLA class I and class II types were obtained from metadata supplied by the sample provider rather than from assay-based typing. The dataset comprised deeply sampled blood TCRbeta repertoires from subjects exposed to, actively infected with, or recovered from COVID-19.

In Seattle, one collaborating source enrolled patients while the infection was active and tracked those patients longitudinally over the course of disease. The collaborating institutions used their own protocols to collect whole blood in K2EDTA tubes. For TCRbeta analysis, collaborators shipped samples as frozen whole blood, isolated PBMCs, or DNA extracted from either of those sample types. TCRbeta CDR3 regions were amplified from genomic DNA by means of the immunoSEQ Assay, a bias-controlled multiplex PCR. Concerning the study's data processing: The number of nucleated cells in each sample was estimated from the amplification of reference gene primers within the assay. To quantify the absolute abundance of each unique TCRbeta CDR3 rearrangement, sequence reads were collapsed and filtered. Productive Simpson clonality was computed per sample as the square root of Simpson's diversity index over productive rearrangements. The immuneACCESS repertoire file appears here via TCRdb, limited to in-frame rearrangements. These files lack a portion of the clones; in checked studies, under half of the deficit traces to unresolved V genes, and the cause of the others is not known. D and trimming come from the DNA, and the V and J calls and clone size come from that table. The sample has around 150,000 clones on record, about nine tenths of them singletons. Approximately 4.8% of the sample is taken by the ten largest.

Points on this clone: Its cognate antigen has yet to be identified. Base qualities are missing; no much larger clone stands one base away.

Study-wide findings and limitations: The quantity of clinical and demographic metadata differed by source and by participant and was supplied without curation.

The CDR3 covers 15 residues, taking in both the cysteine and the phenylalanine. The read is trimmed to its CDR3 DNA, 45 bases read in frame from base 1. Based on the germline V gene, the CDR1 and CDR2 sequences are MNHNS and SASEGT. The germline ends are 11 bases apart after V is trimmed by 3 bases and J by 0 bases. The rearranged segments are TRBV6-1 and TRBJ1-2; the D gene is possibly TRBD1, with 5 bases matching. The sequencing input was peripheral blood. The origin of this receptor is a man aged 25-45 years with COVID-19, enrolled during active disease. CDR3 loop: CASSDRGRTNYGYTF. The bases read TGTGCCAGCAGTGATAGGGGTAGGACTAACTATGGCTACACCTTC.